The 31 T cell receptor beta chains in this list originate from one sample, sequenced in a study of preoperative IRX-2 immunotherapy in early breast cancer. Treatment noted: preoperative locoregional IRX-2 cytokine immunotherapy. Profiling relied on immunoSEQ multiplex PCR, and the TCRdb table lists in-frame clones only, not all of them. Of roughly 99,000 clones listed, just over 85% were seen once; the top ten hold under 2.5%. Sequenced here: tumor tissue, sampled after IRX-2 immunotherapy. All receptors derive from a human donor with breast cancer.

This clone appeared a few times. V gene TRBV11-3 combines with J gene TRBJ2-1; 9 bases are a match to TRBD2. Unmatched junction bases numbered 7, after V lost 3 bases and J lost 4 bases. Per germline, CDR1 SGHNT and CDR2 YENEEA. The CDR3 is 16 amino acids. The CDR3 region has the DNA TGTGCCAGCAGCTTCCAGAGCCTAGCGGGATACAATGAGCAGTTCTTC. Translating gives CASSFQSLAGYNEQFF. The entire variable domain, with the rest obtained from reference TRBV11-3 and TRBJ2-1, is as follows: EAGVVQSPRYKIIEKKQPVAFWCNPISGHNTLYWYLQNLGQGPELLIRYENEEAVDDSQLPKDRFSAERLKGVDSTLKIQPAELGDSAVYLCASSFQSLAGYNEQFFGPGTRLTVL.

V gene TRBV19 combines with J gene TRBJ2-1, with 8 nucleotides matching TRBD1. CDR3 length: 14 amino acids. CDR1 is LNHDA, CDR2 SQIVND, per germline (reference sequence). V shed 4 bases and J 6 bases; nucleotides not matched to a gene: 5. Written as DNA, the CDR3 is TGTGCCAGTAGTAGGACAGGGCGGGTCAATGAGCAGTTCTTC. It is translated as CASSRTGRVNEQFF.

The chain couples TRBV5-1 to TRBJ1-1, with D perhaps TRBD1 (6 bases). CDR1 and CDR2 (germline): SGHRS, YFSETQ. This CDR3 region has 14 residues. Trimming stripped 6 bases from V and 1 base from J, with 13 bases between. Here the CDR3 reads CASTSSTGNTEAFF. The CDR3 DNA is TGCGCCAGCACTTCCTCGACAGGGAACACTGAAGCTTTCTTT.

This clone was picked up a small number of times. The chain couples TRBV19 to TRBJ1-1, with D perhaps TRBD1 (5 bases). V dropped 10 bases and J dropped 1 base, with 19 bases sitting between them. The CDR3 is made up of 15 amino acids. Germline V gives CDR1 LNHDA, CDR2 SQIVND (reference sequence). CDR3 amino acids: CAITRGPTGNTEAFF. The CDR3 coding sequence is TGTGCCATCACCCGTGGGCCCACAGGGAACACTGAAGCTTTCTTT.

The chain carries TRBV28 and TRBJ1-5; D remains ambiguous. The CDR3 totals 15 residues. The germline gives CDR1 MDHEN, CDR2 SYDVKM. V shed 11 bases and J shed 4 bases, with 21 bases lying between them. CDR3 in DNA: TGTGCCGGCATGACGGCCGGGTCCCAAAATCAGCCCCAGCATTTT. Amino acid sequence: CAGMTAGSQNQPQHF.

This chain links TRBV7-2 with TRBJ1-3; 7 bases line up with TRBD1. There are 16 residues in the CDR3. With 3 bases clipped from V and 0 bases from J, the junction kept 5 bases outside the gene matches. The germline V gene has CDR1 SGHTA and CDR2 FQGNSA. The CDR3 spells CASSLTGRSSGNTIYF. The CDR3 DNA follows: TGTGCCAGCAGCTTGACAGGGCGTAGCTCTGGAAACACCATATATTTT.

V usage is TRBV11-3 and J usage is TRBJ2-2; no definite D call. This CDR3 is built from 15 residues. Per the germline V gene, CDR1 is SGHNT and CDR2 is YENEEA. V gave up 1 base and J gave up 5 bases, with 11 bases separating them. As DNA, the CDR3 is TGTGCCAGCAGCTTAGGGTTCCTTGATACCGGGGAGCTGTTTTTT. Amino acids: CASSLGFLDTGELFF.

The V and J genes are TRBV7-1 and TRBJ2-3; 10 nucleotides align to TRBD1. TRBV7-1 is an open reading frame, and its role is uncertain. This CDR3 has 14 amino acids. The V gene end was trimmed by 7 bases and the J gene end by 3 bases; junction bases not matched to a gene: 4. CDR3 in DNA: TGTGCCAGCATCTGGACAGGGGGGACAGATACGCAGTATTTT. It is translated as CASIWTGGTDTQYF.

This chain uses TRBV5-1 with TRBJ1-1; 7 bases match TRBD1. Germline lookup yields CDR1 SGHRS and CDR2 YFSETQ. V was clipped by 5 bases and J by 2 bases; unmatched bases: 6. CDR3 size: 14 residues. The CDR3 sequence: CASREGGSNTEAFF. The CDR3 nucleotides read TGCGCCAGCAGGGAAGGGGGCAGTAACACTGAAGCTTTCTTT.

CDR3 sequence: CASSLLSYEQYF. CDR3 DNA: TGTGCCAGCAGCCTTTTGAGCTACGAGCAGTACTTC. This chain links TRBV6-4 with TRBJ2-7; D remains unclear. CDR3 length: 12 amino acids. The V gene lost 6 bases and the J gene lost 3 bases, with 9 bases spanning the gap. The V gene's germline CDR1 is MRHNA and CDR2 SNTAGT.

This clone appeared a few times. The rearrangement joins TRBV18 to TRBJ2-6; D is possibly TRBD2 (6 bases). The CDR3 loop spans 17 amino acids. Looked up from germline, CDR1 is KGHSH and CDR2 is LQKENI. With 4 bases removed from V and 0 bases from J, the gap between germline ends came to 13 bases. CDR3 DNA: TGTGCCAGCTCACTCGGGACTCTAGTCTCTGGGGCCAACGTCCTGACTTTC. It codes for CASSLGTLVSGANVLTF.

This clone was observed once. This chain links TRBV19 with TRBJ1-5; perhaps TRBD1 as D (6 bases). The V gene's germline CDR1 is LNHDA and CDR2 SQIVND (reference sequence). The V end lost 3 bases, the J end lost 9 bases, and 21 bases lay between the germline ends. CDR3 length equals 16 residues. This CDR3 reads CASSIRAGDAPGPQHF. The CDR3 nucleotides are TGTGCCAGTAGTATCAGGGCAGGGGACGCCCCGGGGCCCCAGCATTTT. Based on the CDR3 plus reference TRBV19 and TRBJ1-5, the full variable domain is DGGITQSPKYLFRKEGQNVTLSCEQNLNHDAMYWYRQDPGQGLRLIYYSQIVNDFQKGDIAEGYSVSREKKESFPLTVTSAQKNPTAFYLCASSIRAGDAPGPQHFGDGTRLSIL.

The V gene is TRBV28, the J gene TRBJ1-6, with unresolved D. The germline V gene has CDR1 MDHEN and CDR2 SYDVKM. The CDR3 sequence is 15 residues long. V gave up 10 bases and J gave up 7 bases, with 20 bases separating them. The CDR3 is CAIPTSGIRNSPLHF. The CDR3 region has the DNA TGTGCCATTCCCACCTCAGGAATTAGGAATTCACCCCTCCACTTT.

The chain uses TRBV5-1 and TRBJ2-4; D is possibly TRBD2 (5 bases). The germline V gene encodes CDR1 SGHRS and CDR2 YFSETQ. V shed 3 bases and J shed 8 bases, with 21 bases lying between them. There are 16 residues in the CDR3. This CDR3 reads CASSYGLGSSLDIQYF. As DNA, the CDR3 is TGCGCCAGCAGCTACGGACTGGGGAGTTCGTTAGACATTCAGTACTTC.

V and J are TRBV18 and TRBJ1-2, with TRBD1 as a possible D gene (5 bases). Trimming took off 0 bases at V and 3 bases at J, with 17 bases between the two ends. The CDR3 loop spans 17 amino acids. Looked up from germline, CDR1 is KGHSH and CDR2 is LQKENI. The CDR3: CASSPPPPRDRYYGYTF. The CDR3 DNA is TGTGCCAGCTCACCACCTCCGCCCAGGGATCGCTACTATGGCTACACCTTC.

The V call is TRBV6-8, the J call TRBJ1-5; D is perhaps TRBD1 (5 bases). The CDR3 length is 15 residues. CDR1 is MNHGY and CDR2 is SAAAGT in the germline V gene. Trimming shortened V by 5 bases and J by 2 bases, and 13 bases separated the two germline ends. The CDR3: CASSPGILGNQPQHF. In nucleotides, the CDR3 is TGTGCCAGCAGTCCAGGGATTTTGGGCAATCAGCCCCAGCATTTT.

This rearrangement joins TRBV7-4 to TRBJ2-1; 10 bases line up with TRBD2. CDR3 length: 17 amino acids. The germline CDR1 and CDR2 sequences are SGHVT and SQSDAQ. The ends lost 1 base at V and 6 bases at J; junction bases unmatched: 9. Here the CDR3 reads CASSLGSGLAGVNEQFF. The CDR3, as DNA: TGTGCCAGCAGCTTAGGTAGCGGGCTAGCGGGAGTCAATGAGCAGTTCTTC.

The chain carries TRBV19 and TRBJ2-2, with D hard to call. CDR3 length equals 15 residues. Trimming shortened V by 6 bases and J by 3 bases, and 14 bases separated the two germline ends. CDR1 is LNHDA, CDR2 SQIVND, per germline (reference sequence). Here the CDR3 reads CASSRTVLDTGELFF. The DNA for the CDR3 is TGTGCCAGTAGCCGGACGGTTCTTGACACCGGGGAGCTGTTTTTT.

This clone was seen a few times. The chain carries TRBV11-3 and TRBJ1-5; 8 positions agree with TRBD1. The J segment lost 2 bases and the V segment lost 5 bases, leaving 5 bases of the junction unmatched. The CDR3 consists of 15 residues. CDR1 is SGHNT and CDR2 is YENEEA in the germline V gene. The CDR3 DNA follows: TGTGCCAGCAGCCGACAGGGGCAGGGCAATCAGCCCCAGCATTTT. It encodes CASSRQGQGNQPQHF.

The chain combines TRBV25-1 with TRBJ2-7; D unclear. Deletions cut 5 bases from V and 3 bases from J, with 20 bases between. Germline lookup yields CDR1 MGHDK and CDR2 SYGVNS. CDR3 length: 16 residues. The CDR3 reads CASSPNPRLGGYEQYF. In nucleotides, the CDR3 is TGTGCCAGCAGTCCCAATCCTAGATTAGGTGGCTACGAGCAGTACTTC.

The chain links TRBV28 to TRBJ1-5; perhaps TRBD1 as D (5 bases). The CDR3 totals 18 residues. Trimming cost V 7 bases and J 1 base, with 23 bases left between them. Germline assignment: CDR1 MDHEN and CDR2 SYDVKM. The CDR3 loop is CASIGEGAPPGSNQPQHF. The CDR3 region has the DNA TGTGCCAGCATCGGAGAAGGGGCGCCCCCGGGGAGCAATCAGCCCCAGCATTTT.

The V call is TRBV28, the J call TRBJ2-7, with TRBD1 identical over 8 bases. The CDR3 length is 15 residues. Germline lookup yields CDR1 MDHEN and CDR2 SYDVKM. V dropped 2 bases and J dropped 3; count of bases not matched to a gene: 6. The CDR3 DNA follows: TGTGCCAGCAGTTTACCCTGGACAGGGATCTACGAGCAGTACTTC. This codes for CASSLPWTGIYEQYF.

V usage is TRBV29-1 and J usage is TRBJ2-3; tentatively, D is TRBD2 (6 bases). V shed 4 bases and J shed 4 bases, with 9 bases lying between them. The CDR3 length is 12 residues. Germline V lookup: CDR1 SQVTM, CDR2 ANQGSEA. The CDR3 nucleotides read TGCAGCGTTGCGGGGACTGCAGATACGCAGTATTTT. Its protein is CSVAGTADTQYF.

The chain combines TRBV6-4 with TRBJ2-2; possibly TRBD1 for D (5 bases). CDR3 length equals 15 residues. V was shortened by 6 bases and J by 2 bases, with 13 bases between the two germline ends. Per the germline V gene, CDR1 is MRHNA and CDR2 is SNTAGT. This CDR3 reads CASRTAGLNTGELFF. The CDR3 region has the DNA TGTGCCAGCAGGACCGCAGGGTTAAACACCGGGGAGCTGTTTTTT.

This chain connects TRBV19 to TRBJ1-5; TRBD1 matches at 8 bases. V shed 5 bases and J 4 bases; nucleotides not matched to a gene: 7. Germline assignment: CDR1 LNHDA and CDR2 SQIVND (reference sequence). This CDR3 comprises 15 residues. The CDR3 protein is CASSALTGANQPQHF. The CDR3 bases are TGTGCCAGTAGTGCGTTGACAGGGGCTAATCAGCCCCAGCATTTT.

This clone was picked up one time. J is TRBJ2-5 and V is TRBV28; TRBD2 is a possible D gene (6 bases). CDR1 and CDR2 (germline): MDHEN, SYDVKM. The CDR3 runs 14 residues. Trimming took 5 bases from V and 6 from J, leaving 16 bases between them. The CDR3, as DNA: TGTGCCAGCAGTGGAGACGGGAGAGTAAAGACCCAGTACTTC. The encoded protein is CASSGDGRVKTQYF.

This clone is a singleton in its sample. The CDR3 DNA sequence: TGTGCCAGTAGTTCCACGGGACGGACTGAAGCTTTCTTT. Its protein product is CASSSTGRTEAFF. The chain couples TRBV22-1 to TRBJ1-1. TRBV22-1 constitutes a pseudogene. This CDR3 region has 13 residues.

The rearrangement uses TRBV30 and TRBJ1-5, with no clear D. This CDR3 comprises 14 residues. Trimming took off 0 bases at V and 0 bases at J, with 6 bases between the two ends. The V gene's germline CDR1 is GTSNPN and CDR2 SVGIG (reference sequence). The CDR3, as DNA: TGTGCCTGGAGTGTAACAGCTAGCAATCAGCCCCAGCATTTT. Its translation: CAWSVTASNQPQHF.

This chain joins TRBV6-8 and TRBJ1-1, with D possibly being TRBD1 (6 bases). CDR3 size: 14 residues. V lost 10 bases, J lost 0 bases, and 15 bases lay in between. CDR1 is MNHGY and CDR2 is SAAAGT in the germline V gene. This CDR3 reads CATKDRGMNTEAFF. The CDR3, as DNA: TGTGCCACGAAGGATAGGGGGATGAACACTGAAGCTTTCTTT.

The chain joins TRBV5-1 to TRBJ2-2; D tentatively reads TRBD1 or TRBD2 (5 bases each). This CDR3 is 15 amino acids long. The germline CDR1 and CDR2 sequences are SGHRS and YFSETQ. Deletions cut 2 bases from V and 2 bases from J, with 10 bases between. The CDR3 protein is CASSFSGTNTGELFF. In nucleotides, the CDR3 is TGCGCCAGCAGCTTTTCCGGGACCAACACCGGGGAGCTGTTTTTT. Together with reference TRBV5-1 and TRBJ2-2, the CDR3 gives the full variable domain: KAGVTQTPRYLIKTRGQQVTLSCSPISGHRSVSWYQQTPGQGLQFLFEYFSETQRNKGNFPGRFSGRQFSNSRSEMNVSTLELGDSALYLCASSFSGTNTGELFFGEGSRLTVL.

The chain employs TRBV23-1 and TRBJ2-3; D uncertain. TRBV23-1 is flagged as an ORF with uncertain function. V was trimmed by 8 bases and J by 2 bases, leaving 14 bases between them. There are 14 residues in the CDR3. The CDR3 bases are TGCGCCAGCGGCCTCGAGGAGTTCACAGATACGCAGTATTTT. It yields the protein CASGLEEFTDTQYF.